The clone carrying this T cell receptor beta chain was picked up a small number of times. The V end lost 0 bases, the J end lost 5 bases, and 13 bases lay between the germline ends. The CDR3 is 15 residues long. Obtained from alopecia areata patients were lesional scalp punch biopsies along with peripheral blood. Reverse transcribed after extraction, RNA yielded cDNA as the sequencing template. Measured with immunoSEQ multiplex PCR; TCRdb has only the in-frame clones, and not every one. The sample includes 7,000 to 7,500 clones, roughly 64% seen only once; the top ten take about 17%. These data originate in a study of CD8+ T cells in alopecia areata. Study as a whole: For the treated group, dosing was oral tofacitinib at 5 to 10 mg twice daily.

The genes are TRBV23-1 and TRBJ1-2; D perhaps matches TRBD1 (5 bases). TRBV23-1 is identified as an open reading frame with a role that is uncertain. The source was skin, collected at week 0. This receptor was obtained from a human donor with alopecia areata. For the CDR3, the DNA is TGCGCCAGCAGTCAATCGGGGACCCTTCGGTATGGCTACACCTTC. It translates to CASSQSGTLRYGYTF.